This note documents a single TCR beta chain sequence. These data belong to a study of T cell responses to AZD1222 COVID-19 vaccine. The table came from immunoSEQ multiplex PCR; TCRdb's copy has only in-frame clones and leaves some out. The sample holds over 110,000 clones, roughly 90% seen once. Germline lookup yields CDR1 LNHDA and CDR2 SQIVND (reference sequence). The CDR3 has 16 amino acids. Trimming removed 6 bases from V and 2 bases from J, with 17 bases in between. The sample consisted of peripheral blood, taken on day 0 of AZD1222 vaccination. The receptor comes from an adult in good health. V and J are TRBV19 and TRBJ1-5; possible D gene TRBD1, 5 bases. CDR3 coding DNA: TGTGCCAGTAGCAAATCAGGGTTCAGCGGCAATCAGCCCCAGCATTTT. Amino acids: CASSKSGFSGNQPQHF.